Below, 10 T cell receptor beta chains from the same sample are listed, as sequenced in a study of a mutant IDH1 vaccine in newly diagnosed glioma. No antigen is known for these receptors. Profiling relied on immunoSEQ multiplex PCR, and the TCRdb table lists in-frame clones only, not all of them. The table has approximately 82,000 clones, 75% to 85% seen once; the top ten hold 2% to 2.5%. Time point given: week 23, last vaccination. Doses consisted of 300 ug of mutant IDH1 20-mer peptide each, paired with topical imiquimod. The sequencing here drew on PBMCs, taken from a glioma patient whose treatment included an IDH1 peptide vaccine. These receptors were obtained from a man younger than 45 with glioma. Some clones in this sample may be carry-over from other donors' samples.

The gene calls are TRBV7-9 and TRBJ2-1; D not certain. The CDR3 has 13 amino acids. Per germline, CDR1 SEHNR and CDR2 FQNEAQ (reference sequence). Trimming took 1 base from V and 4 from J, leaving 5 bases between them. CDR3 loop: CASSLGIYNEQFF. In DNA form, the CDR3 reads TGTGCCAGCAGCTTAGGTATTTACAATGAGCAGTTCTTC. The whole variable domain, filled in from reference TRBV7-9 and TRBJ2-1, reads DTGVSQNPRHKITKRGQNVTFRCDPISEHNRLYWYRQTLGQGPEFLTYFQNEAQLEKSRLLSDRFSAERPKGSFSTLEIQRTEQGDSAMYLCASSLGIYNEQFFGPGTRLTVL.

J is TRBJ2-1 and V is TRBV6-5; a weak D match, TRBD1 (5 bases). V was clipped by 4 bases and J by 9 bases, with 16 bases between them. CDR1 and CDR2 (germline): MNHEY, SVGAGI. CDR3 length equals 14 residues. The CDR3 nucleotides read TGTGCCAGCAGTTCCCTTGGCAGGGCGAGTGAGCAGTTCTTC. Translating gives CASSSLGRASEQFF.

The chain couples TRBV6-5 to TRBJ1-2, with D unclear. Trimming stripped 7 bases from V and 3 bases from J, with 18 bases between. The CDR3 has 15 residues. The V gene's germline CDR1 is MNHEY and CDR2 SVGAGI. The CDR3 sequence: CASNPREGKDYGYTF. The CDR3, as DNA: TGTGCCAGCAACCCGAGGGAGGGTAAGGACTATGGCTACACCTTC.

The genes are TRBV21-1 and TRBJ2-5. TRBV21-1 represents a pseudogene. This CDR3 has 17 amino acids. CDR3 in DNA: TGTGCCAGCAGCAAGGTTCATCCTAGGGTTAAACAAGAGACCCAGTACTTC. Amino acids: CASSKVHPRVKQETQYF.

As regards this clone: The junction departs from the called germline gene at one end, perhaps through a read error. Additional DNA sequences in this sample encode the identical CDR3. The V and J genes are TRBV6-1 and TRBJ2-2; 11 positions match TRBD2. The CDR3 loop spans 16 amino acids. Germline CDR1 and CDR2: MNHNS and SASEGT. This chain's CDR3 is CASTEVAGGVTGELFF. The CDR3 DNA follows: TGTGCCAGCACTGAAGTAGCGGGGGGGGTCACCGGGGAGCTGTTTTTT.

V usage is TRBV30 and J usage is TRBJ2-7; D is tentatively TRBD1 or TRBD2 (5 bases each). Trimming took off 4 bases at V and 4 bases at J, with 17 bases between the two ends. CDR1 and CDR2 (germline): GTSNPN, SVGIG (reference sequence). This CDR3 contains 14 residues. The CDR3 spells CAWTGTALGYEQYF. The DNA of the CDR3 is TGTGCCTGGACCGGGACCGCGCTAGGATACGAGCAGTACTTC.

The chain joins TRBV7-9 to TRBJ2-7; D gene unclear. Trimming removed 1 base at V and 0 bases at J, with 16 bases between. This CDR3 is built from 17 residues. From germline, CDR1 is SEHNR and CDR2 FQNEAQ (reference sequence). CDR3 nucleotide sequence: TGTGCCAGCAGCTTAGGGCACACCTATCCGTTCTCCTACGAGCAGTACTTC. This gives the protein CASSLGHTYPFSYEQYF.

This clone was recorded once. The chain is built from TRBV7-8 and TRBJ2-3, with 12 bases fitting TRBD2. The CDR3 is 16 residues long. Trimming took 5 bases from V and 6 from J; bases not matched to a gene: 9. The V gene's germline CDR1 is SGHVS and CDR2 FQNEAQ. CDR3 region: CASSLRLAGDQDTQYF. The CDR3, as DNA: TGTGCCAGCAGCCTGCGACTAGCGGGGGACCAGGATACGCAGTATTTT.

This clone was observed a single time. The genes are TRBV9 and TRBJ2-5, with D perhaps TRBD1 (5 bases). V gave up 0 bases and J gave up 1 base, with 10 bases separating them. Germline values: CDR1 SGDLS, CDR2 YYNGEE. The CDR3 is 15 amino acids. The CDR3 spells CASSVVGAIQETQYF. The CDR3 DNA is TGTGCCAGCAGCGTAGTAGGGGCAATCCAAGAGACCCAGTACTTC.

This clone was seen only a few times. The chain couples TRBV23-1 to TRBJ1-1; a weak D match, TRBD1 (5 bases). TRBV23-1 is an ORF, with its function uncertain. The CDR3 contains 16 residues. Trimming cost V 7 bases and J 2 bases, with 20 bases left between them. CDR3 residues: CASTQTETLDNTEAFF. The CDR3 DNA reads as TGCGCCAGCACACAGACAGAAACTTTAGATAACACTGAAGCTTTCTTT.